These 15 T cell receptor beta chains share one sample of origin, sequenced in a study of shared clonotypes between healthy human individuals (dated by TCRdb to 2019 to 2021). The library was built by means of the immunoSEQ multiplex PCR assay. TCRdb took over this immuneACCESS table, retaining in-frame rearrangements with V and J assigned. Such tables are incomplete; in checked studies, under half of the missing clones stem from an unresolved V gene, and the remainder is unexplained. The table for this sample lists about 2.1 million clones; approximately 94% of them were counted only once. The ten largest clonotypes hold about 1.8% of the sample. CD8 naive samples consisted of CD45RO-negative cells that were positively selected for CCR7, yielding a CD45RA+CCR7+ population without TemRA cells. Sequencing was carried out using naive CD8+ T cells from PBMCs. In light of the paper, this sample's cell subset or site label describes: CD45RA+CCR7+. The source is a young man in good health. Some clones in this sample may be carry-over from other donors' samples.

The V gene is TRBV7-9, the J gene TRBJ1-2, with 10 bases matching TRBD1. The CDR3 totals 14 residues. The germline V gene encodes CDR1 SEHNR and CDR2 FQNEAQ (reference sequence). J was trimmed by 3 bases and V by 5 bases; bases with no gene match: 3. The CDR3, as DNA: TGTGCCAGCAGCCAGGACAGGGGGTACTATGGCTACACCTTC. Translated, it gives CASSQDRGYYGYTF.

The genes are TRBV7-9 and TRBJ2-1; 7 bases are a match to TRBD2. Trimming took 1 base from V and 10 from J; bases not matched to a gene: 7. The CDR3 totals 14 residues. The germline V gene has CDR1 SEHNR and CDR2 FQNEAQ (reference sequence). CDR3: CASSLDYERDEQFF. CDR3 in DNA: TGTGCCAGCAGCTTAGATTACGAGCGGGACGAGCAGTTCTTC.

CDR3 sequence: CASRSTENTGELFF. The CDR3 DNA reads TGTGCCAGCAGATCTACAGAAAACACCGGGGAGCTGTTTTTT. V gene TRBV7-9 combines with J gene TRBJ2-2; the D is unclear. Germline V CDR1 and CDR2: SEHNR, FQNEAQ (reference sequence). With 6 bases removed from V and 2 bases from J, the gap between germline ends came to 10 bases. The CDR3 is 14 amino acids.

The V call is TRBV6-5, the J call TRBJ2-7, with no clear D. V shed 0 bases and J shed 3 bases, with 15 bases lying between them. Germline assignment: CDR1 MNHEY and CDR2 SVGAGI. The CDR3 has 16 residues. The CDR3 DNA sequence: TGTGCCAGCAGTTACTCGACGGGCCATAGGGTCTACGAGCAGTACTTC. Encoded protein: CASSYSTGHRVYEQYF.

The chain couples TRBV7-3 to TRBJ2-5, with D perhaps assigned TRBD1 or TRBD2 (5 bases each). The V gene lost 0 bases and the J gene lost 5 bases, with 10 bases spanning the gap. The CDR3 has 14 residues. Germline assignment: CDR1 SGHTA and CDR2 FQGTGA. The CDR3 reads CASSLTGDWETQYF. The DNA of the CDR3 is TGTGCCAGCAGCTTAACGGGGGATTGGGAGACCCAGTACTTC.

This chain links TRBV4-1 with TRBJ1-1; no definite D call. Germline lookup yields CDR1 MGHRA and CDR2 YSYEKL. V was cut by 0 bases and J by 2 bases, with 7 bases left in between. The CDR3 spans 14 residues. This CDR3 reads CASSQDAGNTEAFF. CDR3 DNA: TGCGCCAGCAGCCAAGACGCCGGTAACACTGAAGCTTTCTTT.

The CDR3 is CASSPRGSAEAFF. The CDR3 coding sequence is TGTGCCAGCAGTCCCCGTGGGAGCGCTGAAGCTTTCTTT. This rearrangement joins TRBV27 to TRBJ1-1; D uncertain. Trimming pared 5 bases from V and 6 bases from J, leaving 13 bases between. The CDR3 totals 13 residues. Germline V gives CDR1 MNHEY, CDR2 SMNVEV (reference sequence).

In this sample, this clone turned up a few times. The rearrangement links TRBV2 to TRBJ2-1, with D possibly being TRBD2 (6 bases). This CDR3 has 13 residues. CDR1 and CDR2 (germline): SNHLY, FYNNEI. The ends were cut back, 3 bases at V and 4 bases at J, with 7 bases in the middle. The CDR3 DNA is TGTGCCAGCAGTGAGGGGGGATACAATGAGCAGTTCTTC. It specifies CASSEGGYNEQFF.

This chain links TRBV6-5 with TRBJ1-5; D not certain. CDR3 length: 15 residues. Trimming removed 6 bases at V and 3 bases at J, with 15 bases between. The germline gives CDR1 MNHEY, CDR2 SVGAGI. The CDR3 coding sequence is TGTGCCAGCAGCGACCCGGACGGAGACAATCAGCCCCAGCATTTT. Translated, it gives CASSDPDGDNQPQHF.

J is TRBJ1-5 and V is TRBV10-2; no definite D call. The CDR3 is made up of 13 amino acids. Between the trimmed V and J ends, which lost 6 bases and 3 bases, there was a span of 9 bases. Germline CDR1 reads WSHSY; CDR2 reads SAAADI. The CDR3 bases are TGCGCCAGCAGAGACACGAACAATCAGCCCCAGCATTTT. This translates into CASRDTNNQPQHF.

The J gene is TRBJ2-7, the V gene TRBV28; a possible D gene is TRBD2 (5 bases). V lost 6 bases to trimming and J lost 7 bases, with 19 bases between them. CDR1 MDHEN and CDR2 SYDVKM come from the germline V gene. CDR3 length: 14 amino acids. CDR3 coding DNA: TGTGCCAGCAGCCAGACTGCTTTCTCGGGGGAGCAGTACTTC. Translation gives CASSQTAFSGEQYF.

This chain connects TRBV9 to TRBJ2-2; possible D gene TRBD2, 6 bases. Per germline, CDR1 SGDLS and CDR2 YYNGEE. The V end was cut by 3 bases, the J end by 7 bases, with 13 bases between. The CDR3 has 14 amino acids. The CDR3 reads CASSEWSSDGELFF. The CDR3, as DNA: TGTGCCAGCAGCGAATGGTCTAGCGACGGGGAGCTGTTTTTT.

This clone has only one observation. The CDR3 bases are TGTGCCAGCAGCGGACTCACTCCCTACGAGCAGTACTTC. Encoded protein: CASSGLTPYEQYF. V gene TRBV9 combines with J gene TRBJ2-7; D remains ambiguous. The CDR3 is 13 residues long. Trimming took off 3 bases at V and 2 bases at J, with 9 bases between the two ends. Germline V CDR1 and CDR2: SGDLS, YYNGEE.

The CDR3 DNA follows: TGTGCCAGCAGTTGGACAGGGGAGGTCTATGGCTACACCTTC. It is translated as CASSWTGEVYGYTF. The rearrangement links TRBV28 to TRBJ1-2; the match to TRBD1 covers 9 bases. This CDR3 region has 14 residues. Trimming at V came to 4 bases and at J to 4 bases, leaving 4 bases not matched to a gene. Germline loops: CDR1 MDHEN, CDR2 SYDVKM.

This chain joins TRBV6-6 and TRBJ2-1; 13 positions agree with TRBD2. The ends lost 2 bases at V and 5 bases at J; junction bases unmatched: 0. CDR1 is MNHNY, CDR2 SVGAGI, per germline (reference sequence). The CDR3 contains 15 residues. The CDR3 region is CASSYGLAGDNEQFF. The CDR3 bases are TGTGCCAGCAGTTACGGACTAGCGGGAGACAATGAGCAGTTCTTC.